This entry features one T cell receptor (beta chain) sequence. Its antigen is currently unknown. Produced via immunoSEQ multiplex PCR; TCRdb's table is partial and in-frame only. The top ten hold less than 5.5% of the sample, which has 150,000 to 200,000 clones, 80% to 95% seen once. The sample originates from a study of T cell responses to AZD1222 COVID-19 vaccine. Across the whole study: Recipients boosted at about 4 weeks or about 12 weeks are pooled.

V shed 5 bases and J shed 0 bases, with 16 bases lying between them. In germline, CDR1 is MNHEY, CDR2 SMNVEV (reference sequence). This CDR3 is 17 amino acids long. Findings and caveats of the study: Spike-specific TCR breadth and depth grew following two AZD1222 doses. Clonal diversity was possibly underestimated, and white British individuals and females predominated among donors. Repertoires were obtained solely post-peak T cell response.

This chain links TRBV27 with TRBJ2-2; D may be TRBD1 (6 bases). The sample in question was peripheral blood, obtained on day 0 of AZD1222 vaccination. The sequence was collected from an adult in good health. As DNA, the CDR3 is TGTGCCAGCAGTCTCACGCTACAGGGCGCGAACACCGGGGAGCTGTTTTTT. The encoded protein is CASSLTLQGANTGELFF.